This entry concerns a single T cell receptor beta chain. Its antigen remains undetermined. Library generation was performed with 5' RACE. Preparation of each TCR library used roughly 3.5 ug of total RNA. For each sample, cDNA was synthesized in eight separate reactions using SMARTScribe reverse transcriptase. During cDNA synthesis, template switching introduced unique molecular identifiers that contained a 6-nucleotide sample barcode. Two nested PCRs of around 16 and 10 cycles amplified the TCRalpha and TCRbeta cDNA, and bead purification followed each PCR. Before amplification, the cDNA was both treated with uracil DNA-glycosylase and purified with the QIAquick PCR purification kit. The second PCR was the step at which Illumina TruSeq-compatible adapters and sample-specific barcodes were added. TapeStation and Qubit were used to check library quality and concentration, and about 4.5 ng of each library was pooled. The pooled libraries were sequenced with 2 x 100 bp reads and custom sequencing primers on an Illumina HiSeq2500 single-index Rapid Run. The study's processing was this. UMI-based consensus assembly with MiGEC version 1.2.6 was used to correct PCR and sequencing errors. MiXCR version 2.1.1 was used to carry out V(D)J alignment, clonotype assembly and CDR3 extraction. Normalisation of gene usage, clonotype sharing and MAIT/NKT TCR abundance was achieved by analysing the top 1000, 10 000 and 20 000 clonotypes per sample. After downsampling to 27 000 UMIs, diversity was calculated as the inverse Simpson index using the vegan R package. Statistical testing used paired Mann-Whitney U tests on the discordant twin pairs and applied Benjamini-Hochberg correction for multiple testing. TCRdb reanalyzed the reads, keeping one entry per CDR3 protein sequence and omitting DNA. These V and J calls derive from TCRdb rather than the authors' analysis. The sample table on file contains tens of thousands of distinct CDR3 sequences. The ten largest make up roughly 7.4% of the sample.

From the germline V gene, CDR1 is SGDLS and CDR2 is YYNGEE. From cysteine to phenylalanine, the CDR3 is 14 amino acids long. No nucleotide data were recorded. This entry is derived from a study of monozygotic twins with inflammatory bowel disease (dated by TCRdb to 2018 to 2020). Regarding the complete study: The full study comprised approximately 28 monozygotic twin pairs: nine German pairs (four IBD-concordant, five IBD-discordant) and 19 IBD-discordant Danish pairs. Disease-associated traits were sought mainly through comparisons between IBD patients and their genetically identical healthy co-twins within discordant pairs. Each individual had, on average, about 151 000 unique TCRalpha sequences and 181 000 unique TCRbeta sequences available for analysis. Study-level results and caveats: Fewer clonotypes were shared with other individuals by IBD patients than by healthy twins, most markedly in patients showing signs of disease activity. The analysis was unable to tell apart different T cell subtypes. The results gave no support for a single strong signal or clonotype linked to IBD. Repertoire similarity did not differ between concordant and discordant twins, possibly due to limited statistical power. Measured by the inverse Simpson index, TCRbeta repertoire diversity was lower in IBD patients than in their healthy co-twins. Because patients were on differing immunosuppressive treatments, the repertoires may have picked up extra background noise and inter-individual variability.

From each donor, a roughly 2.6 ml peripheral blood sample was collected into PAXgene tubes and stored at -80 degrees C. Total RNA was isolated from whole blood with the PAXgene blood miRNA kit on an automated QIAcube, without T cell sorting. Peripheral blood from monozygotic twin pairs, either concordant or discordant for inflammatory bowel disease, underwent deep TCRalpha and TCRbeta repertoire profiling that used unique molecular barcoding. Smoking habits were recorded for all twin pairs, with individuals classified as current, former or never smokers. This sequence originates from a human donor with ulcerative colitis or Crohn's disease, or a healthy co-twin of an affected twin (not recorded which). The chain employs TRBV9 and TRBJ2-1; TCRdb's assignment of TRBD1 cannot be checked, as there is no DNA. Sequenced input: blood. The CDR3 amino acid sequence is: CASSRQGSYNEQFF.